These T cell receptor beta chains were read from a single sample in a study of T cells in Graves' hyperthyroidism and ophthalmopathy. TCRdb itself ran the multiplex PCR reads through MiXCR, one entry per CDR3 protein. The sample has around 300,000 distinct CDR3 sequences, 12% to 15% seen once. The sample consisted of blood. Receptors were obtained from a woman in her thirties or forties with Graves' ophthalmopathy. The conserved cysteine and the conserved F or W are not part of the CDR3 here. Clone size, where shown, is once, few, many, or a class for clones that have expanded.

clone_size: many
j_call: TRBJ2-3
v_call: TRBV7-2
cdr3_aa: ASSSTGWADTQY

clone_size: many
j_call: TRBJ1-5
v_call: TRBV12-3/TRBV12-4
cdr3_aa: ASSLESMGNQPQH

clone_size: many
j_call: TRBJ1-1
v_call: TRBV6-1
cdr3_aa: ASSERVTPEAF

clone_size: many
j_call: TRBJ2-3
v_call: TRBV10-3
cdr3_aa: AISEKLLAGGTDTQY

clone_size: many
j_call: TRBJ2-3
v_call: TRBV2
cdr3_aa: ASRGDTQY

clone_size: many
j_call: TRBJ2-7
v_call: TRBV7-9
cdr3_aa: ASSRVGEVSYEQY

clone_size: many
j_call: TRBJ2-2
v_call: TRBV20-1
cdr3_aa: TGQGDTGELF

clone_size: many
j_call: TRBJ1-1
v_call: TRBV6-1
cdr3_aa: ASSLLDSTEAF

clone_size: many
j_call: TRBJ2-3
v_call: TRBV5-6
cdr3_aa: ASTPGLADTDTQY

clone_size: many
j_call: TRBJ2-7
v_call: TRBV14
cdr3_aa: ASSENPDLGSYEQY

clone_size: many
j_call: TRBJ1-1
v_call: TRBV7-2
cdr3_aa: ASSGHSLGEGTEAF

clone_size: NA
j_call: TRBJ1-2
v_call: TRBV5-4
cdr3_aa: ASSPGGQGIMSSGYT

clone_size: many
j_call: TRBJ1-1
v_call: TRBV12-3/TRBV12-4
cdr3_aa: ASSFGTLRAEAF

clone_size: few
j_call: TRBJ1-2
v_call: TRBV7-9
cdr3_aa: ASSLSLEASYGYT

clone_size: NA
j_call: TRBJ2-7
v_call: TRBV20-1
cdr3_aa: SARATGYDQY

clone_size: many
j_call: TRBJ2-3
v_call: TRBV5-1
cdr3_aa: ASSPQGLRVDTQY

clone_size: many
j_call: TRBJ2-1
v_call: TRBV19
cdr3_aa: ASTVLRDPRGRNEQF

clone_size: few
j_call: TRBJ1-3
v_call: TRBV5-1
cdr3_aa: ASSLLGQYRNTIY

clone_size: few
j_call: TRBJ1-2
v_call: TRBV27
cdr3_aa: ASSHLAPSGAPNYGYT

clone_size: NA
j_call: TRBJ1-2
v_call: TRBV14
cdr3_aa: ASSQVEGGDYGYT

clone_size: many
j_call: TRBJ2-3
v_call: TRBV28
cdr3_aa: ASSSGGWGIGTDTQY

clone_size: NA
j_call: TRBJ1-5
v_call: TRBV12-5
cdr3_aa: ASGSMEKGNQPQH

clone_size: few
j_call: TRBJ2-7
v_call: TRBV3-1
cdr3_aa: ASSKSETEAYEQY

clone_size: many
j_call: TRBJ1-2
v_call: TRBV27
cdr3_aa: ASSFRQGPSTNYGYT

clone_size: few
j_call: TRBJ1-5
v_call: TRBV19
cdr3_aa: ASSIADAGPQH

clone_size: many
j_call: TRBJ2-7
v_call: TRBV7-6
cdr3_aa: ASSNHYEQY

clone_size: NA
j_call: TRBJ1-2
v_call: TRBV20-1
cdr3_aa: SAETRQSSHGYT

clone_size: many
j_call: TRBJ2-2
v_call: TRBV12-3/TRBV12-4
cdr3_aa: ASSFVGTGELF

clone_size: NA
j_call: TRBJ1-5
v_call: TRBV7-9
cdr3_aa: ASSYAGYNQPQH

clone_size: many
j_call: TRBJ2-6
v_call: TRBV28
cdr3_aa: ASNTLAGSSGANVLT

clone_size: many
j_call: TRBJ1-1
v_call: TRBV20-1
cdr3_aa: SARARDRGWTEAF

clone_size: many
j_call: TRBJ2-7
v_call: TRBV3-1
cdr3_aa: ASSQGGLGYYEQY

clone_size: many
j_call: TRBJ2-1
v_call: TRBV24-1
cdr3_aa: ATSDPGEAEQF

clone_size: few
j_call: TRBJ1-1
v_call: TRBV14
cdr3_aa: ASSIIQKNEAF

clone_size: NA
j_call: TRBJ1-2
v_call: TRBV29-1
cdr3_aa: SVEADNSYGYT

clone_size: few
j_call: TRBJ1-2
v_call: TRBV5-6
cdr3_aa: ASSLGRDPRRPNYGYT

clone_size: many
j_call: TRBJ2-5
v_call: TRBV3-1
cdr3_aa: ASSQGLYRETQY

clone_size: NA
j_call: TRBJ2-4
v_call: TRBV28
cdr3_aa: ASSTGTRGNIAKNIQY

clone_size: NA
j_call: TRBJ1-1
v_call: TRBV11-2
cdr3_aa: ASSLSHPAGQGMRGTEAF

clone_size: many
j_call: TRBJ1-6
v_call: TRBV2
cdr3_aa: ASAAQGQGASPLH

clone_size: few
j_call: TRBJ2-7
v_call: TRBV4-1
cdr3_aa: ASSQDGTMGEQY

clone_size: many
j_call: TRBJ1-5
v_call: TRBV15
cdr3_aa: ATSRDGGNQPQH

clone_size: few
j_call: TRBJ2-5
v_call: TRBV20-1
cdr3_aa: SARDLGRAQETQY

clone_size: many
j_call: TRBJ2-3
v_call: TRBV15
cdr3_aa: ATSPRTGADTQY

clone_size: NA
j_call: TRBJ2-7
v_call: TRBV6-1
cdr3_aa: ASRLDRFSDEQY

clone_size: many
j_call: TRBJ2-1
v_call: TRBV11-3
cdr3_aa: ASSLDLARDNEQF

clone_size: NA
j_call: TRBJ2-5
v_call: TRBV11-2
cdr3_aa: ASSYRPPRVAQETQY

clone_size: many
j_call: TRBJ2-3
v_call: TRBV7-6
cdr3_aa: ASSLRRTKGTDTQY

clone_size: many
j_call: TRBJ1-2
v_call: TRBV19
cdr3_aa: ASNPKDTFRYGYT

clone_size: many
j_call: TRBJ1-1
v_call: TRBV6-1
cdr3_aa: ASSETTNTEAF

clone_size: many
j_call: TRBJ1-2
v_call: TRBV6-1
cdr3_aa: ASSVSGNYGYT

clone_size: NA
j_call: TRBJ2-7
v_call: TRBV20-1
cdr3_aa: SAEDRASYEQY

clone_size: many
j_call: TRBJ2-7
v_call: TRBV3-1
cdr3_aa: ANGDSSYEQY

clone_size: few
j_call: TRBJ1-2
v_call: TRBV7-6
cdr3_aa: ASSPQPGTRDGYT

clone_size: few
j_call: TRBJ2-7
v_call: TRBV19
cdr3_aa: ASSLTNTFYEQY

clone_size: many
j_call: TRBJ2-2
v_call: TRBV28
cdr3_aa: ASSPPHRTGELF

clone_size: few
j_call: TRBJ2-5
v_call: TRBV20-1
cdr3_aa: SATTGTIKGETQY